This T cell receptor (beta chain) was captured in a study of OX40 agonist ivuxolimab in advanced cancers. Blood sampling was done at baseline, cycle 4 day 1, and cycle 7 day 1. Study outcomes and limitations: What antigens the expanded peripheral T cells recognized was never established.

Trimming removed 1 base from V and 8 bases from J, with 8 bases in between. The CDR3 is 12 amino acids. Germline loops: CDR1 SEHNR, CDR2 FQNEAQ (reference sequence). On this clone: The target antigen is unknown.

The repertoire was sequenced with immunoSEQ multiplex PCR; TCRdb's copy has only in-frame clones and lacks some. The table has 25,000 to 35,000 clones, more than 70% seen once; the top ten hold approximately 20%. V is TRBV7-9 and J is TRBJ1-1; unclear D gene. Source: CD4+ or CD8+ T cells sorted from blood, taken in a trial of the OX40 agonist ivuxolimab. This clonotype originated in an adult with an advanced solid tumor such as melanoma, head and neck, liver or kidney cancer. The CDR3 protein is CASSLGLGEAFF. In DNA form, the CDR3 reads TGTGCCAGCAGCTTAGGTCTCGGGGAAGCTTTCTTT.